This T cell receptor beta chain was profiled in a study of cytomegalovirus exposure and HLA in healthy donors. Study-level points and caveats: Per a prior analysis, the majority of TCR beta V segments were productive roughly 90% or roughly 30% of the time.

As regards this clone: The antigen is undetermined.

Per germline, CDR1 LGHNA and CDR2 YSLEER. The V end lost 0 bases, the J end lost 4 bases, and 18 bases lay between the germline ends. The CDR3 is 17 amino acids. The PCR made use of 60 Vbeta and 13 Jbeta primers. TCRdb's table, derived via immunoSEQ multiplex PCR, lists solely in-frame clones and lacks some. The table includes approximately 200,000 clones, 75% to 80% detected once. This clonotype was sampled from a man between 18 and 29 years old in good health and CMV-seronegative. The chain joins TRBV4-3 to TRBJ1-2; tentatively, D is TRBD1 (6 bases). Sequencing was carried out using PBMCs. The CDR3 loop is CASSQECRYRVGYGYTF. In nucleotides, the CDR3 is TGCGCCAGCAGCCAAGAATGCCGGTACAGGGTCGGCTATGGCTACACCTTC.